The rows below give T cell receptor beta chains drawn from one sample of a study of T cell responses to AZD1222 COVID-19 vaccine. TCRdb's table, derived via immunoSEQ multiplex PCR, lists solely in-frame clones and lacks some. The table lists roughly 100,000 clones, roughly 90% of them singletons. The material sequenced was peripheral blood, taken on day 0 of AZD1222 vaccination. These receptor sequences come from an adult in good health. CDR3s include the opening cysteine and the closing phenylalanine or tryptophan. The D gene is left open where the match is weak. Size tells how often a clone was seen (once, few, many) or the class of an expanded clone, and some rows leave it out.

j_call: TRBJ1-2; d_call: -; v_call: TRBV7-9; cdr3_length: 17; clone_size: few; cdr3_nt: TGTGCCAGCAGCTCCTACAGCCGGGTTCCAATTAACTATGGCTACACCTTC; cdr3_aa: CASSSYSRVPINYGYTF
j_call: TRBJ1-2; d_call: TRBD1; v_call: TRBV7-2; cdr3_length: 16; clone_size: once; cdr3_nt: TGTGCCAGCAGCGCCAGGGGGTTGGATGCTGGAGATGGCTACACCTTC; cdr3_aa: CASSARGLDAGDGYTF
j_call: TRBJ2-3; d_call: TRBD2; v_call: TRBV28; cdr3_length: 18; clone_size: -; cdr3_nt: TGTGCCAGCAGTTTTTACGGGACTAGCGGAAAAAGCACAGATACGCAGTATTTT; cdr3_aa: CASSFYGTSGKSTDTQYF
j_call: TRBJ2-1; d_call: TRBD2; v_call: TRBV5-1; cdr3_length: 17; clone_size: -; cdr3_nt: TGCGCCAGCAGCCCGGGAAGACTAGCGGGAGGGCCGGATGAGCAGTTCTTC; cdr3_aa: CASSPGRLAGGPDEQFF
j_call: TRBJ2-1; d_call: TRBD2; v_call: TRBV9; cdr3_length: 17; clone_size: -; cdr3_nt: TGTGCCAGCAGCGGGGGGACTAGCGGGAGCTCCTACAATGAGCAGTTCTTC; cdr3_aa: CASSGGTSGSSYNEQFF
j_call: TRBJ2-1; d_call: -; v_call: TRBV5-1; cdr3_length: 14; clone_size: -; cdr3_nt: TGCGCCAGCAGCTTGGGGGCCGACTGGGATGAGCAGTTCTTC; cdr3_aa: CASSLGADWDEQFF
j_call: TRBJ1-5; d_call: -; v_call: TRBV27; cdr3_length: 13; clone_size: -; cdr3_nt: TGTGCCAGCAGTTTAGTCAGGGATCAGCCCCAGCATTTT; cdr3_aa: CASSLVRDQPQHF
j_call: TRBJ1-2; d_call: -; v_call: TRBV6-5; cdr3_length: 14; clone_size: -; cdr3_nt: TGTGCCAGCAGTTACGCGTGGGGGGCGCGGGGCTACACCTTC; cdr3_aa: CASSYAWGARGYTF
j_call: TRBJ1-4; d_call: -; v_call: TRBV4-1; cdr3_length: 19; clone_size: -; cdr3_nt: TGCGCCAGCAGCCAAGATCTGCAGGTTTGGGGCGCAACTAATGAAAAACTGTTTTTT; cdr3_aa: CASSQDLQVWGATNEKLFF
j_call: TRBJ2-5; d_call: TRBD2; v_call: TRBV2; cdr3_length: 16; clone_size: -; cdr3_nt: TGTGCCAGCAGTCCCGGACTAGCGGGGGGGCGGAAGACCCAGTACTTC; cdr3_aa: CASSPGLAGGRKTQYF
j_call: TRBJ2-7; d_call: -; v_call: TRBV28; cdr3_length: 15; clone_size: -; cdr3_nt: TGTGCCAGCTCCCTTCCGGGGGCCACTAACTACGAGCAGTACTTC; cdr3_aa: CASSLPGATNYEQYF
j_call: TRBJ1-5; d_call: -; v_call: TRBV27; cdr3_length: 16; clone_size: -; cdr3_nt: TGTGCCAGCAGTTTGTCGACAGGCCAGCCGAATCAGCCCCAGCATTTT; cdr3_aa: CASSLSTGQPNQPQHF
j_call: TRBJ2-1; d_call: TRBD2; v_call: TRBV6-6; cdr3_length: 14; clone_size: -; cdr3_nt: TGTGCCAGCAGAAATCTAGCGGGGGTAAATGAGCAGTTCTTC; cdr3_aa: CASRNLAGVNEQFF
j_call: TRBJ2-5; d_call: -; v_call: TRBV9; cdr3_length: 14; clone_size: -; cdr3_nt: TGTGCCAGCAGCGTAAGACAGGACCAAGAGACCCAGTACTTC; cdr3_aa: CASSVRQDQETQYF
j_call: TRBJ2-3; d_call: TRBD2; v_call: TRBV11-2; cdr3_length: 16; clone_size: -; cdr3_nt: TGTGCCAGCAGCTTGGGCGGGGGGTCTTCCACAGATACGCAGTATTTT; cdr3_aa: CASSLGGGSSTDTQYF
j_call: TRBJ2-1; d_call: -; v_call: TRBV7-7; cdr3_length: 15; clone_size: -; cdr3_nt: TGTGCCAGCAGCTTAGATGGATCCAGTTACAATGAGCAGTTCTTC; cdr3_aa: CASSLDGSSYNEQFF
j_call: TRBJ2-7; d_call: TRBD2; v_call: TRBV14; cdr3_length: 13; clone_size: few; cdr3_nt: TGTGCCAGCAGCCCCTCGGGGGGTTACGAGCAGTACTTC; cdr3_aa: CASSPSGGYEQYF
j_call: TRBJ2-3; d_call: TRBD1; v_call: TRBV5-1; cdr3_length: 14; clone_size: -; cdr3_nt: TGCGCCAGCAGCCCACAGGGGCGCACAGATACGCAGTATTTT; cdr3_aa: CASSPQGRTDTQYF
j_call: TRBJ1-1; d_call: -; v_call: TRBV12-5; cdr3_length: 13; clone_size: -; cdr3_nt: TGTGCTAGTGGTTTCCCGGGGGCCACTGAAGCTTTCTTT; cdr3_aa: CASGFPGATEAFF
j_call: TRBJ2-7; d_call: TRBD1; v_call: TRBV5-1; cdr3_length: 15; clone_size: -; cdr3_nt: TGCGCCAGCAGCTTCGGGACAGGGATCCCCTACGAGCAGTACTTC; cdr3_aa: CASSFGTGIPYEQYF
j_call: TRBJ2-1; d_call: -; v_call: TRBV4-2; cdr3_length: 12; clone_size: few; cdr3_nt: TGTGCCAGCAGCCAAGAGCCCAATGAGCAGTTCTTC; cdr3_aa: CASSQEPNEQFF
j_call: TRBJ2-3; d_call: TRBD1; v_call: TRBV9; cdr3_length: 16; clone_size: -; cdr3_nt: TGTGCCAGCAGCGTAGTAACGACAGGGGGCACAGATACGCAGTATTTT; cdr3_aa: CASSVVTTGGTDTQYF
j_call: TRBJ1-6; d_call: -; v_call: TRBV2; cdr3_length: 14; clone_size: -; cdr3_nt: TGTGCCAGCAGTGAAGAGGGGAGTAATTCACCCCTCCACTTT; cdr3_aa: CASSEEGSNSPLHF
j_call: TRBJ2-3; d_call: -; v_call: TRBV2; cdr3_length: 15; clone_size: -; cdr3_nt: TGTGCCAGCAGTGATAAGGGTGCGGGGTCAGATACGCAGTATTTT; cdr3_aa: CASSDKGAGSDTQYF
j_call: TRBJ1-5; d_call: TRBD1; v_call: TRBV19; cdr3_length: 13; clone_size: -; cdr3_nt: TGTGCCAGTGGACAGGGGGCGCGTCAGCCCCAGCATTTT; cdr3_aa: CASGQGARQPQHF
j_call: TRBJ2-7; d_call: -; v_call: TRBV3-1/TRBV3-2; cdr3_length: 14; clone_size: -; cdr3_nt: TGTGCCAGCAGTCCAGGATGGAGCTCCTACGAGCAGTACTTC; cdr3_aa: CASSPGWSSYEQYF
j_call: TRBJ2-7; d_call: TRBD2; v_call: TRBV6-6; cdr3_length: 12; clone_size: -; cdr3_nt: TGTGCCAGCAGCCGGCCTAGCGGGGCGGAGTACTTC; cdr3_aa: CASSRPSGAEYF
j_call: TRBJ1-5; d_call: TRBD1; v_call: TRBV5-6; cdr3_length: 16; clone_size: -; cdr3_nt: TGTGCCAGCAGCTCCGGGACAGGAGATAGCAATCAGCCCCAGCATTTT; cdr3_aa: CASSSGTGDSNQPQHF
j_call: TRBJ2-5; d_call: -; v_call: TRBV6-1; cdr3_length: 15; clone_size: -; cdr3_nt: TGTGCCAGCAGTGAGTTGTCAGGGGGAGGAGAGACCCAGTACTTC; cdr3_aa: CASSELSGGGETQYF
j_call: TRBJ1-6; d_call: TRBD1; v_call: TRBV4-2; cdr3_length: 17; clone_size: -; cdr3_nt: TGTGCCAGCAGCCAAGATCGTAGGGGGCGGCCAAATTCACCCCTCCACTTT; cdr3_aa: CASSQDRRGRPNSPLHF
j_call: TRBJ2-1; d_call: -; v_call: TRBV4-2; cdr3_length: 15; clone_size: -; cdr3_nt: TGTGCCAGCAGCGCGGAGGGGGACAGATACAATGAGCAGTTCTTC; cdr3_aa: CASSAEGDRYNEQFF
j_call: TRBJ2-1; d_call: TRBD2; v_call: TRBV7-6; cdr3_length: 15; clone_size: -; cdr3_nt: TGTGCCAGCAGCCAAAGCGGGACTGGGGCCAATGAGCAGTTCTTC; cdr3_aa: CASSQSGTGANEQFF
j_call: TRBJ2-5; d_call: -; v_call: TRBV9; cdr3_length: 14; clone_size: few; cdr3_nt: TGTGCCAGCAGCCCTCAGGGGATACAAGAGACCCAGTACTTC; cdr3_aa: CASSPQGIQETQYF
j_call: TRBJ1-2; d_call: TRBD1; v_call: TRBV19; cdr3_length: 16; clone_size: -; cdr3_nt: TGTGCCAGTAGTATAAGGGGACAGCGATCAAAGGATGGCTACACCTTC; cdr3_aa: CASSIRGQRSKDGYTF
j_call: TRBJ2-7; d_call: TRBD2; v_call: TRBV6-5; cdr3_length: 14; clone_size: -; cdr3_nt: TGTGCCAGCAGACGGACTAGCGGCTCCTACGAGCAGTACTTC; cdr3_aa: CASRRTSGSYEQYF
j_call: TRBJ1-1; d_call: -; v_call: TRBV20-1; cdr3_length: 11; clone_size: -; cdr3_nt: TGCAGTGCTCCTTTGGACACTGAAGCTTTCTTT; cdr3_aa: CSAPLDTEAFF
j_call: TRBJ1-1; d_call: TRBD1; v_call: TRBV6-5; cdr3_length: 13; clone_size: -; cdr3_nt: TGTGCCAGCAGACGACAGGGTTTGACTGAAGCTTTCTTT; cdr3_aa: CASRRQGLTEAFF
j_call: TRBJ1-4; d_call: -; v_call: TRBV11-3; cdr3_length: 13; clone_size: -; cdr3_nt: TGTGCCAGCAGCGCGGGCCCTAATGAAAAACTGTTTTTT; cdr3_aa: CASSAGPNEKLFF
j_call: TRBJ2-7; d_call: TRBD2; v_call: TRBV28; cdr3_length: 15; clone_size: -; cdr3_nt: TGTGCCAGCAGACCCAGCGGGGTCCCCTCCTACGAGCAGTACTTC; cdr3_aa: CASRPSGVPSYEQYF
j_call: TRBJ2-1; d_call: TRBD2; v_call: TRBV30; cdr3_length: 15; clone_size: -; cdr3_nt: TGTGCCTGGAGTGTACGGCGGGGGGGCCTTAATGAGCAGTTCTTC; cdr3_aa: CAWSVRRGGLNEQFF
j_call: TRBJ2-4; d_call: -; v_call: TRBV2; cdr3_length: 16; clone_size: -; cdr3_nt: TGTGCCAGCAGCCGGGACGGATGGGGAACCAAAAACATTCAGTACTTC; cdr3_aa: CASSRDGWGTKNIQYF
j_call: TRBJ2-2; d_call: TRBD2; v_call: TRBV9; cdr3_length: 16; clone_size: -; cdr3_nt: TGTGCCAGCAGCTCCCCTAGCGGGAGACGGACCGGGGAGCTGTTTTTT; cdr3_aa: CASSSPSGRRTGELFF
j_call: TRBJ1-1; d_call: -; v_call: TRBV15; cdr3_length: 13; clone_size: -; cdr3_nt: TGTGCCACCAGCAGAGGACGGGGGTCCCAAGCTTTCTTT; cdr3_aa: CATSRGRGSQAFF
j_call: TRBJ1-2; d_call: -; v_call: TRBV11-2; cdr3_length: 15; clone_size: -; cdr3_nt: TGTGCCAGCAGCTTTGACAGAGAAACTAACTATGGCTACACCTTC; cdr3_aa: CASSFDRETNYGYTF
j_call: TRBJ2-1; d_call: TRBD1; v_call: TRBV28; cdr3_length: 16; clone_size: -; cdr3_nt: TGTGCCAGCAGTTTGAGGAGACAGGGGGCAAGGAATGAGCAGTTCTTC; cdr3_aa: CASSLRRQGARNEQFF
j_call: TRBJ2-3; d_call: TRBD2; v_call: TRBV7-3; cdr3_length: 15; clone_size: -; cdr3_nt: TGTGCCAGCAGCTTAAGAGGACTAGGGGCAGATACGCAGTATTTT; cdr3_aa: CASSLRGLGADTQYF
j_call: TRBJ1-2; d_call: -; v_call: TRBV4-3; cdr3_length: 16; clone_size: -; cdr3_nt: TGCGCCAGCAGCCAAGATTTGTCGGGGGACCACTATGGCTACACCTTC; cdr3_aa: CASSQDLSGDHYGYTF
j_call: TRBJ1-2; d_call: -; v_call: TRBV10-3; cdr3_length: 16; clone_size: -; cdr3_nt: TGTGCCATCAGTGAGTCGACCTCCTGGAGGGACTATGGCTACACCTTC; cdr3_aa: CAISESTSWRDYGYTF
j_call: TRBJ2-3; d_call: -; v_call: TRBV6-4; cdr3_length: 13; clone_size: -; cdr3_nt: TGTGCCAGCAGTGACGTGAGCACAGATACGCAGTATTTT; cdr3_aa: CASSDVSTDTQYF